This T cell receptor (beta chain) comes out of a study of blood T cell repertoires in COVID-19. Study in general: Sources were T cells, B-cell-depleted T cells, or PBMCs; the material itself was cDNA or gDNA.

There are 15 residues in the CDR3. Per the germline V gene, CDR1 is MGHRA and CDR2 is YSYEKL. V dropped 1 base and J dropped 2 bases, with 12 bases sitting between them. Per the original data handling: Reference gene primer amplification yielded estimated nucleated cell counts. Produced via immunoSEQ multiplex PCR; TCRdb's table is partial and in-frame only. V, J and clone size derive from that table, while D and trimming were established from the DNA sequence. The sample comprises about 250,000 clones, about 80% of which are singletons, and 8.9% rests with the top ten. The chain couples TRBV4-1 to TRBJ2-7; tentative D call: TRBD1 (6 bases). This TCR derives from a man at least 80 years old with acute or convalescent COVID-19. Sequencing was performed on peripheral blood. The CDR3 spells CASSQAAGVTYEQYF. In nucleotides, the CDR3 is TGCGCCAGCAGCCAAGCGGCAGGGGTAACCTACGAGCAGTACTTC.